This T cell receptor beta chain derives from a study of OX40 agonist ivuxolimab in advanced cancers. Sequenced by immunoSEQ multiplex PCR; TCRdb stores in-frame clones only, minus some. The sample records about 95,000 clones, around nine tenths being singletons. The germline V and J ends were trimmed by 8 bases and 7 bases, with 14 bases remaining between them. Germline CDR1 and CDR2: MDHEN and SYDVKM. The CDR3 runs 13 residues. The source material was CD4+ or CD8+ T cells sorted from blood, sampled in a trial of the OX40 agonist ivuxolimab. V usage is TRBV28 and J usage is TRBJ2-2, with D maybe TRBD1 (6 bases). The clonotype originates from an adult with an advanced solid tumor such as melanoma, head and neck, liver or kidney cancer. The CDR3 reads CASQQGSGGELFF. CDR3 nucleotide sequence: TGTGCCAGCCAACAGGGAAGTGGCGGGGAGCTGTTTTTT. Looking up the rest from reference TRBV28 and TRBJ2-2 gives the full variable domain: DVKVTQSSRYLVKRTGEKVFLECVQDMDHENMFWYRQDPGLGLRLIYFSYDVKMKEKGDIPEGYSVSREKKERFSLILESASTNQTSMYLCASQQGSGGELFFGEGSRLTVL.